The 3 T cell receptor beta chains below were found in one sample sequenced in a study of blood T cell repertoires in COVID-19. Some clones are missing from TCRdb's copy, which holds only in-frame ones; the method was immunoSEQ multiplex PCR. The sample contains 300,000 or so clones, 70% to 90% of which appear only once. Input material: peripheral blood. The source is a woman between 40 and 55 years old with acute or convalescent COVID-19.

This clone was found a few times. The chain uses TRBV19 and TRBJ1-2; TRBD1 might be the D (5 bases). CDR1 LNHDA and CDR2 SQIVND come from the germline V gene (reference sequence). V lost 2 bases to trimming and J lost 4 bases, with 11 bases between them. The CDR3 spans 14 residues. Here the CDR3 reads CASSIHGAIYGYTF. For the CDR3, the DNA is TGTGCCAGTAGTATACATGGGGCTATCTATGGCTACACCTTC.

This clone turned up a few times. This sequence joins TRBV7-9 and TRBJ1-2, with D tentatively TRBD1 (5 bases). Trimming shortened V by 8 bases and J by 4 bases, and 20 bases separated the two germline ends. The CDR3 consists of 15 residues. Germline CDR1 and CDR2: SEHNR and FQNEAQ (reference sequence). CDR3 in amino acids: CASCHGWGAIYGYTF. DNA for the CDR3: TGTGCCAGCTGCCACGGGTGGGGCGCAATCTATGGCTACACCTTC. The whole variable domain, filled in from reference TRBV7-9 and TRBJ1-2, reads DTGVSQNPRHKITKRGQNVTFRCDPISEHNRLYWYRQTLGQGPEFLTYFQNEAQLEKSRLLSDRFSAERPKGSFSTLEIQRTEQGDSAMYLCASCHGWGAIYGYTFGSGTRLTVV.

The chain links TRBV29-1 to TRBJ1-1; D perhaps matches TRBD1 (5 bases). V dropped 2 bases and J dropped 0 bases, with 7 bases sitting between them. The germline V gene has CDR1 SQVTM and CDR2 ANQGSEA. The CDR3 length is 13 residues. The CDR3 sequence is CSVETGVNTEAFF. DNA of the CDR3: TGCAGCGTTGAAACGGGGGTGAACACTGAAGCTTTCTTT.